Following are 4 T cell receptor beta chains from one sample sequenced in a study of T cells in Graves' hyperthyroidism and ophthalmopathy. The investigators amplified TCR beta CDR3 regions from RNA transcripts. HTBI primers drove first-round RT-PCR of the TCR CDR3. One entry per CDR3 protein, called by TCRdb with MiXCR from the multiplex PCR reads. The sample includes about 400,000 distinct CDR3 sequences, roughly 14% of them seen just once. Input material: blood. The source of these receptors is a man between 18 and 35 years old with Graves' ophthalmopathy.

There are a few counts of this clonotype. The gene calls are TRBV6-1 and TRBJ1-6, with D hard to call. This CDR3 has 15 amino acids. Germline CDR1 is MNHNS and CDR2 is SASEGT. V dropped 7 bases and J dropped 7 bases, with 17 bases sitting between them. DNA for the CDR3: TGTGCCAGCAAAGTGGACTCCCTTAAAAATTCACCCCTCCACTTT. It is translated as CASKVDSLKNSPLHF.

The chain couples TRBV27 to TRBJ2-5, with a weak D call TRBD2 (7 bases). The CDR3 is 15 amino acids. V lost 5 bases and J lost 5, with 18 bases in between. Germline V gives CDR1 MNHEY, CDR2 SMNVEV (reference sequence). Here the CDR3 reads CASSPKRERGETQYF. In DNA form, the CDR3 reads TGTGCCAGCAGTCCCAAGCGGGAAAGGGGGGAGACCCAGTACTTC.

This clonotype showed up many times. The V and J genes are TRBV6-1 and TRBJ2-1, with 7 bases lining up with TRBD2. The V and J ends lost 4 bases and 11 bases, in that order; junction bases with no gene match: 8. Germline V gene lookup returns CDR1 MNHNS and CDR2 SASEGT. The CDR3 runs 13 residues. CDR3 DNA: TGTGCCAGCAGTGCGGGAGGCCTCGGAAAGCAGTTCTTC. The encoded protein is CASSAGGLGKQFF.

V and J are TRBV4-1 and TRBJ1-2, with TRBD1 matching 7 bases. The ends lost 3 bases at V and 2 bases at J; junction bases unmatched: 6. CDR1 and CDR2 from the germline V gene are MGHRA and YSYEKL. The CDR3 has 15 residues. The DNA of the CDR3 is TGCGCCAGCAGCCAGGTTGAACAGGGGAACTATGGCTACACCTTC. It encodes CASSQVEQGNYGYTF.